Listed below are T cell receptor beta chains from one sample, sequenced in a study of stem cell transplantation in POMP-related autoinflammatory disease. The method was immunoSEQ multiplex PCR; TCRdb's version includes in-frame clones alone and lacks a portion of them. Among about 26,000 clones, 82% were seen once, and the ten largest hold around 2.5%. Sequencing used CD4+ T cells from PBMCs, obtained before stem cell transplantation. The receptors stem from a human donor with POMP-related autoinflammation and immune dysregulation (PRAID). The CDR3 runs from the conserved cysteine through the conserved F or W. A D gene is named only where the DNA matches it firmly. Size is stated for part of the rows, as once, few or many counts, or as a class when the clone is expanded.

d_call: TRBD2; v_call: TRBV6-5; j_call: TRBJ2-4; clone_size: once; cdr3_aa: CASSYSEGGLANIQYF; cdr3_nt: TGTGCCAGCAGTTACTCCGAAGGAGGACTAGCGAACATTCAGTACTTC
d_call: TRBD1; v_call: TRBV2; j_call: TRBJ1-5; clone_size: -; cdr3_aa: CACSSDRGLVGQPQHF; cdr3_nt: TGTGCCTGCAGTTCAGACAGGGGCCTAGTGGGCCAGCCCCAGCATTTT
d_call: -; v_call: TRBV6-1; j_call: TRBJ2-2; clone_size: -; cdr3_aa: CASSEAGSLNTGELFF; cdr3_nt: TGTGCCAGCAGTGAAGCCGGGAGTTTGAACACCGGGGAGCTGTTTTTT
d_call: TRBD2; v_call: TRBV2; j_call: TRBJ2-2; clone_size: few; cdr3_aa: CASTMSSGRASGELFF; cdr3_nt: TGTGCCAGCACCATGAGTAGCGGGAGGGCGAGCGGGGAGCTGTTTTTT
d_call: -; v_call: TRBV5-5; j_call: TRBJ1-1; clone_size: -; cdr3_aa: CASSPLGVRTEAFF; cdr3_nt: TGTGCCAGCAGCCCCTTGGGGGTTAGAACTGAAGCTTTCTTT
d_call: -; v_call: TRBV2; j_call: TRBJ1-1; clone_size: few; cdr3_aa: CASSDRRTLNTEAFF; cdr3_nt: TGTGCCAGCAGTGATAGAAGGACGCTGAACACTGAAGCTTTCTTT
d_call: -; v_call: TRBV9; j_call: TRBJ1-3; clone_size: few; cdr3_aa: CASSGQGNTIYF; cdr3_nt: TGTGCCAGCAGCGGTCAGGGAAACACCATATATTTT
d_call: -; v_call: TRBV7-8; j_call: TRBJ1-2; clone_size: once; cdr3_aa: CASSPLIAHGYTF; cdr3_nt: TGTGCCAGCAGCCCCTTAATAGCCCATGGCTACACCTTC
d_call: -; v_call: TRBV30; j_call: TRBJ1-6; clone_size: -; cdr3_aa: CAWSYGTGWNSPLHF; cdr3_nt: TGTGCCTGGAGTTACGGAACAGGGTGGAATTCACCCCTCCACTTT
d_call: -; v_call: TRBV4-2; j_call: TRBJ2-3; clone_size: -; cdr3_aa: CASSLTKAATDTQYF; cdr3_nt: TGTGCCAGCAGCTTAACCAAAGCAGCGACAGATACGCAGTATTTT
d_call: -; v_call: TRBV10-3; j_call: TRBJ2-2; clone_size: -; cdr3_aa: CAISDGGQRTGELFF; cdr3_nt: TGTGCCATCAGTGATGGGGGGCAGAGAACCGGGGAGCTGTTTTTT
d_call: TRBD2; v_call: TRBV5-4; j_call: TRBJ2-3; clone_size: -; cdr3_aa: CASSSWGSGGVTDTQYF; cdr3_nt: TGTGCCAGCAGCTCCTGGGGTAGCGGGGGGGTCACAGATACGCAGTATTTT
d_call: -; v_call: TRBV15; j_call: TRBJ1-4; clone_size: -; cdr3_aa: CATSRSVASETYEKLFF; cdr3_nt: TGTGCCACCAGCAGATCCGTTGCCTCAGAGACCTATGAAAAACTGTTTTTT
d_call: -; v_call: TRBV2; j_call: TRBJ1-2; clone_size: -; cdr3_aa: CASRPRAIANYGYTF; cdr3_nt: TGTGCCAGCAGGCCCCGGGCGATAGCTAACTATGGCTACACCTTC
d_call: -; v_call: TRBV19; j_call: TRBJ2-5; clone_size: -; cdr3_aa: CASSTHHGGHQETQYF; cdr3_nt: TGTGCCAGTAGTACCCACCATGGGGGTCACCAAGAGACCCAGTACTTC
d_call: -; v_call: TRBV19; j_call: TRBJ2-3; clone_size: -; cdr3_aa: CASSIAAPTPDTQYF; cdr3_nt: TGTGCCAGTAGTATAGCTGCACCAACGCCAGATACGCAGTATTTT
d_call: -; v_call: TRBV7-8; j_call: TRBJ2-1; clone_size: -; cdr3_aa: CASSLVILALNEQFF; cdr3_nt: TGTGCCAGCAGCTTAGTGATACTAGCCCTCAATGAGCAGTTCTTC
d_call: -; v_call: TRBV28; j_call: TRBJ1-2; clone_size: -; cdr3_aa: CASSYQGRNYGYTF; cdr3_nt: TGTGCCAGCAGTTACCAGGGACGGAACTATGGCTACACCTTC
d_call: -; v_call: TRBV5-8; j_call: TRBJ1-5; clone_size: -; cdr3_aa: CASSLGQAVQPQHF; cdr3_nt: TGTGCCAGCAGCTTGGGGCAGGCCGTTCAGCCCCAGCATTTT
d_call: TRBD2; v_call: TRBV9; j_call: TRBJ2-1; clone_size: -; cdr3_aa: CASSVLSGGANEQFF; cdr3_nt: TGTGCCAGCAGCGTGCTTAGCGGGGGGGCGAATGAGCAGTTCTTC
d_call: -; v_call: TRBV6-6; j_call: TRBJ1-5; clone_size: few; cdr3_aa: CASSLLPDSANQPQHF; cdr3_nt: TGTGCCAGCAGCCTCCTCCCGGACTCAGCCAATCAGCCCCAGCATTTT
d_call: -; v_call: TRBV18; j_call: TRBJ1-4; clone_size: -; cdr3_aa: CASSPRDAEKLFF; cdr3_nt: TGTGCCAGCTCACCACGAGACGCTGAAAAACTGTTTTTT
d_call: -; v_call: TRBV7-9; j_call: TRBJ2-5; clone_size: -; cdr3_aa: CASSFAGAETQYF; cdr3_nt: TGTGCCAGCAGCTTCGCGGGGGCAGAGACCCAGTACTTC
d_call: TRBD1; v_call: TRBV7-9; j_call: TRBJ2-7; clone_size: few; cdr3_aa: CASSGGQGDSYEQYF; cdr3_nt: TGTGCCAGCAGCGGAGGACAGGGGGACTCCTACGAGCAGTACTTC
d_call: -; v_call: TRBV5-4; j_call: TRBJ1-1; clone_size: once; cdr3_aa: CASSLEVNTEAFF; cdr3_nt: TGTGCCAGCAGCTTGGAGGTGAACACTGAAGCTTTCTTT
d_call: -; v_call: TRBV2; j_call: TRBJ1-6; clone_size: -; cdr3_aa: CASSVSQGKAPLHF; cdr3_nt: TGTGCCAGCAGTGTGAGTCAGGGAAAAGCACCCCTCCACTTT
d_call: TRBD1; v_call: TRBV9; j_call: TRBJ2-2; clone_size: -; cdr3_aa: CASSPIRGRNTGELFF; cdr3_nt: TGTGCCAGCAGCCCGATCAGGGGGCGGAACACCGGGGAGCTGTTTTTT
d_call: -; v_call: TRBV6-1; j_call: TRBJ2-6; clone_size: -; cdr3_aa: CASSERTSGANVLTF; cdr3_nt: TGTGCCAGCAGCGAGCGTACCTCTGGGGCCAACGTCCTGACTTTC
d_call: -; v_call: TRBV12-1; j_call: TRBJ2-1; clone_size: -; cdr3_aa: CASSFDPFNEQFF; cdr3_nt: TGTGCCAGCAGCTTTGACCCTTTCAATGAGCAGTTCTTC
d_call: -; v_call: TRBV11-2; j_call: TRBJ1-2; clone_size: -; cdr3_aa: CASSLETEYGYTF; cdr3_nt: TGTGCCAGCAGCTTAGAAACAGAGTATGGCTACACCTTC
d_call: -; v_call: TRBV5-1; j_call: TRBJ2-4; clone_size: -; cdr3_aa: CASSSRVVGAKNIQYF; cdr3_nt: TGCGCCAGCAGCTCCAGGGTAGTGGGAGCCAAAAACATTCAGTACTTC
d_call: -; v_call: TRBV7-8; j_call: TRBJ1-5; clone_size: -; cdr3_aa: CASSTNTADQPQHF; cdr3_nt: TGTGCCAGCAGCACCAACACAGCGGATCAGCCCCAGCATTTT
d_call: -; v_call: TRBV6-5; j_call: TRBJ2-5; clone_size: -; cdr3_aa: CASTTRVGETQYF; cdr3_nt: TGTGCCAGCACTACCCGGGTAGGCGAGACCCAGTACTTC
d_call: TRBD1; v_call: TRBV30; j_call: TRBJ2-3; clone_size: -; cdr3_aa: CAWTLPPGQKITDTQYF; cdr3_nt: TGTGCCTGGACGCTCCCACCGGGACAGAAAATCACAGATACGCAGTATTTT
d_call: -; v_call: TRBV25-1; j_call: TRBJ2-7; clone_size: -; cdr3_aa: CASSTPFSYEQYF; cdr3_nt: TGTGCCAGCAGCACTCCCTTCTCCTACGAGCAGTACTTC
d_call: TRBD1; v_call: TRBV5-6; j_call: TRBJ1-2; clone_size: once; cdr3_aa: CASSLQGDRYTF; cdr3_nt: TGTGCCAGCAGTTTACAGGGGGACCGGTACACCTTC
d_call: -; v_call: TRBV5-1; j_call: TRBJ1-3; clone_size: once; cdr3_aa: CASSLVGGRSSGNTIYF; cdr3_nt: TGCGCCAGCAGCTTGGTTGGTGGCCGCAGCTCTGGAAACACCATATATTTT